Below, one T cell receptor beta chain is given with its context. CDR1 and CDR2 from the germline V gene are SEHNR and FQNEAQ (reference sequence). Deletions cut 5 bases from V and 10 bases from J, with 18 bases between. The CDR3 has 15 residues. Researchers sorted participants into cohorts using their self-reported clinical history. This specimen comes from a study of blood T cell repertoires in COVID-19. Study information: The origin of the acute and convalescent COVID-19 samples was the United States, Italy and Spain. PBMCs, B-cell-depleted T cells, or T cells were the source of the cDNA or gDNA that made up the material.

Methods used by the authors: Reference gene primer amplification gave nucleated cell count estimates. Sequencing was performed with immunoSEQ multiplex PCR; in TCRdb, only in-frame clones are kept and a portion is missing. Clone size and the V and J calls come from that table; the DNA yielded D and trimming. The sample yields fewer than 350,000 clones, approximately 86% seen once. The genes are TRBV7-9 and TRBJ1-6, with D possibly being TRBD1 (6 bases). This TCR came from a woman younger than 45 who had recovered from COVID-19. The material sequenced was PBMCs or T cells enriched from blood (not recorded which). CDR3 coding DNA: TGTGCCAGCAGCGCGACCGGGACATTCGGGTCACCCCTCCACTTT. Its protein is CASSATGTFGSPLHF.